This TCR beta chain appears in the sequencing data of a study of graft-versus-host responses after intestinal transplantation (dated by TCRdb to about 2021). For the wider study: The transplants that recipients received were multivisceral, liver-intestinal, or isolated intestinal. Samples from a few later patients were sequenced in-house on an Illumina MiSeq with MiXCR processing rather than by the commercial service. To identify alloreactive clones, pre-transplant mixed lymphocyte reaction products were sequenced and then compared with unstimulated pre-transplant donor and recipient T cells. Donor T cell macrochimerism was defined as a peak of at least 4% donor T cells among recipient peripheral blood mononuclear cells. Every recipient was given anti-thymocyte globulin induction, followed by 2 to 4 years of maintenance tacrolimus and steroids. Bulk TCR-beta CDR3 sequencing was used to track graft-versus-host and host-versus-graft alloreactive T cell clones in the graft, circulation and bone marrow after intestinal transplantation. The cohort enrolled 24 intestinal transplant recipients, one of whom was a retransplant, and 3 patients without pretransplant specimens were excluded. The paper as a whole reports these results and caveats: The relatively low number and heterogeneity of intestinal transplant patients limited the conclusions. In the allografts of patients with donor T cell macrochimerism, GvH to HvG T cell clonal ratios were high. Early after transplant, declines in HvG clones were associated with peak levels of circulating GvH clones. GvH clones were detected in recipient bone marrow, and some appeared earlier in ileal mucosa or blood, consistent with an intestinal mucosal origin.

To prepare the library, the immunoSEQ multiplex PCR assay was applied. For most patients, high-throughput TCR-beta CDR3 sequencing of genomic DNA was performed by Adaptive Biotechnologies. Regarding the original processing steps: Adaptive's ImmunoSEQ software supplied the TCR sequencing data for 15 to 20 patients, while MiXCR and VDJtools were used to process a few other patients. CDR3 nucleotide sequences shared between donor and recipient were removed because the origin of such sequences could not be assigned. At least 2-fold expansion over unstimulated cells and a minimum CFSE-low frequency of 0.002% (template counts) or 0.001% (read counts) were required for clones to be classified as alloreactive. A clone was considered mappable if detected in the sequenced pre-transplant spleen, lymph node, or MLR CFSE-low populations of the donor or recipient. The cumulative frequency of alloreactive clones was calculated as a percentage of all sequences, weighted by copy number. TCRdb retrieved this table from immuneACCESS and kept in-frame rearrangements only. Not all clones are present; in checked studies, unresolved V genes account for under half, and no reason is known for the remainder. The V and J calls and clone size come from that table; D and trimming were worked out from the DNA. The sample table lists about 9,600 clones, about 92% of them with a count of one. The top ten clonotypes cover approximately 3.8% of the sample.

V is cut by 5 bases and J by 9 bases, and the space between the germline ends is 8 bases. There are 12 amino acids in the CDR3, from cysteine to phenylalanine inclusive. The read is trimmed to its CDR3 DNA, 36 bases read in frame from base 1. From the germline V gene, CDR1 is MNHEY and CDR2 is SVGAGI. About this clone: Its specific antigen is unknown. Base quality data are lacking; no much larger clone is found one base away.

In the first month after transplant, blood samples were collected up to 4 times, and after that at least monthly when available. The sequence joins TRBV6-5 to TRBJ1-6; a tentative D match to TRBD1 spans 5 bases. Sequencing was performed on PBMCs, taken around 40 days after intestinal transplantation. This receptor was taken from a human patient who received an intestinal transplant, so some T cells may come from the graft donor. The sequenced DNA is TGTGCCAGCAGTACCCAGGGTTCACCCCTCCACTTT. It translates as CASSTQGSPLHF.